This T cell receptor (beta chain) was profiled in a study of patients and donors after allogeneic stem cell transplantation. TCRdb redid the calling of the RT-PCR reads with MiXCR, one entry per CDR3 protein. The sample lists 150,000 to 250,000 distinct CDR3 sequences, roughly 40% occurring once. J was trimmed by 5 bases and V by 5 bases; bases with no gene match: 8. CDR3 length: 15 residues. Germline V gene sequence: CDR1 SGHVT, CDR2 SQSDAQ. The sample was blood, either unsorted or a sorted T cell fraction (not recorded which). V and J are TRBV7-4 and TRBJ1-4, with TRBD1 identical over 7 bases. This clonotype was sampled from a human donor who was either an allogeneic HSCT recipient or a stem cell or donor lymphocyte infusion donor (not recorded which). It is not recorded whose cells these are; they may come from a transplant donor. The CDR3 sequence: CASSPKQGTNEKLFF. In nucleotides, the CDR3 is TGTGCCAGCAGCCCGAAACAGGGGACAAATGAAAAACTGTTTTTT. Variable domain in full (rest from reference TRBV7-4 and TRBJ1-4): GAGVSQSPRYKVAKRGRDVALRCDSISGHVTLYWYRQTLGQGSEVLTYSQSDAQRDKSGRPSGRFSAERPERSVSTLKIQRTEQGDSAVYLCASSPKQGTNEKLFFGSGTQLSVL.